Listed here are 32 T cell receptor beta chains from one sample, sequenced in a study of T-cell reconstitution after alpha-beta-depleted transplantation in children. The TCRbeta library was prepared with unique molecular identifiers. TCRdb reprocessed the PCR reads via MiXCR and lists one record per CDR3 protein. The table has approximately 4,500 distinct CDR3 sequences, around 12% seen once. The sample was PBMCs, mostly from graft donor cells, taken 60 days after TCRalphabeta/CD19-depleted stem cell transplant. These receptors came from a male patient aged 2-9 years who had a stem cell transplant for acute lymphoblastic leukemia, so the T cells may come from the graft donor.

This chain joins TRBV20-1 and TRBJ1-1, with D possibly TRBD1 on 5 matching bases. Between the trimmed V and J ends, which lost 4 bases and 0 bases, there was a span of 12 bases. Per the germline V gene, CDR1 is DFQATT and CDR2 is SNEGSKA (reference sequence). The CDR3 runs 14 residues. The CDR3 nucleotides are TGCAGTGCTATATTGTGGGGCATGAACACTGAAGCTTTCTTT. Translating it yields CSAILWGMNTEAFF.

This clonotype was detected only a few times. This chain connects TRBV7-9 to TRBJ2-3; D may be TRBD2 (6 bases). Trimming took off 10 bases at V and 2 bases at J, with 31 bases between the two ends. Germline CDR1 is SEHNR and CDR2 is FQNEAQ (reference sequence). This CDR3 comprises 19 residues. Written as DNA, the CDR3 is TGTGCCATGAGCCCCGGGATCCGCGGGGCAGGATTAATCACAGATACGCAGTATTTT. Protein sequence: CAMSPGIRGAGLITDTQYF. Filled out from reference TRBV7-9 and TRBJ2-3, the complete variable domain reads DTGVSQNPRHKITKRGQNVTFRCDPISEHNRLYWYRQTLGQGPEFLTYFQNEAQLEKSRLLSDRFSAERPKGSFSTLEIQRTEQGDSAMYLCAMSPGIRGAGLITDTQYFGPGTRLTVL.

This clonotype is classed as medium-sized. The rearrangement uses TRBV5-1 and TRBJ2-3; D ambiguous. From germline, CDR1 is SGHRS and CDR2 YFSETQ. Trimming removed 4 bases from V and 7 bases from J, with 13 bases in between. The CDR3 loop spans 13 amino acids. This CDR3 reads CASSHPGANTQYF. The CDR3 DNA reads TGCGCCAGCAGCCACCCGGGCGCTAATACGCAGTATTTT.

This clonotype ranks as large (0.1 to 1%). CDR3 protein: CASSLGRKSGNTIYF. The CDR3 DNA is TGTGCCAGCAGTTTAGGACGGAAGTCTGGAAACACCATATATTTT. The chain employs TRBV12-3 or TRBV12-4 and TRBJ1-3; no reliable D call. This CDR3 comprises 15 residues. V was clipped by 1 base and J by 1 base, with 8 bases between them.

This clonotype was found many times. The rearrangement uses TRBV19 and TRBJ1-6; weak D call: TRBD1 (5 bases). Germline V lookup: CDR1 LNHDA, CDR2 SQIVND (reference sequence). This CDR3 has 14 residues. Trimming removed 6 bases from V and 4 bases from J, with 10 bases in between. CDR3 loop: CASSSWGYNSPLHF. The CDR3 DNA reads TGTGCCAGTAGCAGCTGGGGGTATAATTCACCCCTCCACTTT.

The sample holds many counts of this clonotype. The chain combines TRBV20-1 with TRBJ2-5; perhaps TRBD1 as D (6 bases). Trimming left V 6 bases short and J 5 bases short, with 25 bases between. CDR3 length: 16 residues. The germline gives CDR1 DFQATT, CDR2 SNEGSKA (reference sequence). The CDR3 here is CSATQQGEAMGETQYF. The CDR3, as DNA: TGCAGTGCCACCCAACAGGGCGAGGCCATGGGGGAGACCCAGTACTTC.

The CDR3 reads CSAKSDGTGRTEAFF. The CDR3 DNA reads TGCAGTGCTAAATCGGACGGGACAGGGAGAACTGAAGCTTTCTTT. This chain joins TRBV20-1 and TRBJ1-1; 9 nucleotides match TRBD1. J was trimmed by 5 bases and V by 4 bases; bases with no gene match: 11. Germline V gene data show CDR1 as DFQATT and CDR2 as SNEGSKA (reference sequence). The CDR3 contains 15 residues.

Ten or more counts support this clonotype. The rearrangement links TRBV6-5 to TRBJ1-2, with TRBD1 matching 9 bases. V gave up 2 bases and J gave up 6 bases; unmatched junction bases: 7. Looked up from germline, CDR1 is MNHEY and CDR2 is SVGAGI. The CDR3 totals 15 residues. This CDR3 is CASSYPTGTGNGYTF. CDR3 DNA: TGTGCCAGCAGTTACCCTACTGGGACAGGGAATGGCTACACCTTC.

The V gene is TRBV5-1, the J gene TRBJ2-3; TRBD2 is a possible D gene (6 bases). Deletions cut 0 bases from V and 0 bases from J, with 8 bases between. CDR1 SGHRS and CDR2 YFSETQ come from the germline V gene. The CDR3 runs 15 residues. As DNA, the CDR3 is TGCGCCAGCAGCTTGGCGGGAGCTAGCACAGATACGCAGTATTTT. Its protein product is CASSLAGASTDTQYF.

This clonotype has ten or more counts. This chain uses TRBV7-9 with TRBJ2-6, with D maybe TRBD2 (6 bases). This CDR3 is 18 amino acids long. Germline lookup yields CDR1 SEHNR and CDR2 FQNEAQ (reference sequence). The germline V and J ends were trimmed by 5 bases and 4 bases, with 21 bases remaining between them. CDR3 DNA: TGTGCCAGCAGCGACCGTAGACCGGGAGTGAGAGGGGCCAACGTCCTGACTTTC. Protein: CASSDRRPGVRGANVLTF.

By frequency in the sample, this clonotype is medium-sized. J is TRBJ1-5 and V is TRBV7-2; D uncertain. Looked up from germline, CDR1 is SGHTA and CDR2 is FQGNSA. The ends were cut back, 5 bases at V and 6 bases at J, with 8 bases in the middle. There are 12 residues in the CDR3. The CDR3 loop reads CASSLISQPQHF. The CDR3 DNA follows: TGTGCCAGCAGCCTGATTAGTCAGCCCCAGCATTTT.

The table lists this clonotype with many counts. The chain employs TRBV6-1 and TRBJ2-1; D may correspond to TRBD1 or TRBD2 (5 bases each). With 5 bases removed from V and 8 bases from J, the gap between germline ends came to 25 bases. The germline CDR1 and CDR2 sequences are MNHNS and SASEGT. The CDR3 extends over 17 amino acids. CDR3 sequence reads: CASSKTGTVRTLDEQFF. DNA of the CDR3: TGTGCCAGCAGTAAAACGGGGACGGTCCGAACATTAGATGAGCAGTTCTTC.

This clonotype ranks as medium-sized (0.01 to 0.1%). The chain joins TRBV5-1 to TRBJ2-7, with 7 positions matching TRBD1. The CDR3 covers 14 residues. V was pared by 3 bases and J by 1 base, with 4 bases of the junction left unmatched. The germline V gene encodes CDR1 SGHRS and CDR2 YFSETQ. CDR3 protein: CASSSRQGSYEQYF. CDR3 coding DNA: TGCGCCAGCAGCTCTCGACAGGGTTCCTACGAGCAGTACTTC. The entire variable domain, with the rest obtained from reference TRBV5-1 and TRBJ2-7, is as follows: KAGVTQTPRYLIKTRGQQVTLSCSPISGHRSVSWYQQTPGQGLQFLFEYFSETQRNKGNFPGRFSGRQFSNSRSEMNVSTLELGDSALYLCASSSRQGSYEQYFGPGTRLTVT.

Many counts were recorded for this clonotype. This rearrangement joins TRBV3-1 to TRBJ1-2; no definite D call. V was pared by 0 bases and J by 8 bases, with 10 bases between. The germline V gene encodes CDR1 LGHDT and CDR2 YNNKEL (reference sequence). There are 13 residues in the CDR3. CDR3 nucleotides: TGTGCCAGCAGCCAAGACTTTCGGCTAGGCTACACCTTC. Protein product: CASSQDFRLGYTF. Complete variable domain (other parts from reference TRBV3-1 and TRBJ1-2): DTAVSQTPKYLVTQMGNDKSIKCEQNLGHDTMYWYKQDSKKFLKIMFSYNNKELIINETVPNRFSPKSPDKAHLNLHINSLELGDSAVYFCASSQDFRLGYTFGSGTRLTVV.

At least ten counts were recorded for this clonotype. The chain is built from TRBV10-1 and TRBJ2-2, with TRBD1 identical over 8 bases. The CDR3 is made up of 17 amino acids. V was clipped by 0 bases and J by 2 bases; unmatched bases: 5. The germline V gene has CDR1 WNHNN and CDR2 SYGVQD (reference sequence). DNA for the CDR3: TGCGCCAGCAGTGAGTCGACGGACAGGGTAAACACCGGGGAGCTGTTTTTT. This codes for CASSESTDRVNTGELFF.

This clonotype appeared many times. The rearrangement uses TRBV2 and TRBJ2-6, with 13 nucleotides matching TRBD2. Germline V gene data show CDR1 as SNHLY and CDR2 as FYNNEI. The J segment lost 0 bases and the V segment lost 7 bases, leaving 3 bases of the junction unmatched. The CDR3 runs 17 residues. As DNA, the CDR3 is TGTGCCAGCATCGGACTAGCGGGGGTCTCTGGGGCCAACGTCCTGACTTTC. Translating gives CASIGLAGVSGANVLTF. The full variable domain, in which reference TRBV2 and TRBJ2-6 provide the parts outside the CDR3, is EPEVTQTPSHQVTQMGQEVILRCVPISNHLYFYWYRQILGQKVEFLVSFYNNEISEKSEIFDDQFSVERPDGSNFTLKIRSTKLEDSAMYFCASIGLAGVSGANVLTFGAGSRLTVL.

The chain joins TRBV3-1 to TRBJ1-5; 7 nucleotides line up with TRBD1. The germline CDR1 and CDR2 sequences are LGHDT and YNNKEL (reference sequence). The CDR3 is 14 amino acids. The trim removed 4 bases at V and 4 bases at J, leaving 4 bases unmatched. In DNA, the CDR3 is TGTGCCAGCAGCCTGACAGGGTGGAATCAGCCCCAGCATTTT. Translated, it gives CASSLTGWNQPQHF.

This clonotype was seen repeatedly, ten times or more. This chain links TRBV9 with TRBJ2-5; maybe TRBD2 (5 bases). The V end was cut by 4 bases, the J end by 4 bases, with 17 bases between. This CDR3 region has 15 residues. Germline loops: CDR1 SGDLS, CDR2 YYNGEE. CDR3 protein: CASSLRSAAGETQYF. As DNA, the CDR3 is TGTGCCAGCAGCCTTCGCTCGGCTGCGGGAGAGACCCAGTACTTC. Full variable domain (missing parts from reference TRBV9 and TRBJ2-5): DSGVTQTPKHLITATGQRVTLRCSPRSGDLSVYWYQQSLDQGLQFLIQYYNGEERAKGNILERFSAQQFPDLHSELNLSSLELGDSALYFCASSLRSAAGETQYFGPGTRLLVL.

This clonotype showed up just a few times. This chain uses TRBV3-1 with TRBJ1-2, with D possibly matching TRBD1 (5 bases). The CDR3 covers 13 residues. Trimming left V 6 bases short and J 4 bases short, with 12 bases between. Germline V gene lookup returns CDR1 LGHDT and CDR2 YNNKEL (reference sequence). CDR3 region: CASRPMGTYGYTF. The CDR3 DNA sequence: TGTGCCAGCAGACCCATGGGGACCTATGGCTACACCTTC. Combining the CDR3 with reference TRBV3-1 and TRBJ1-2 gives the whole variable domain DTAVSQTPKYLVTQMGNDKSIKCEQNLGHDTMYWYKQDSKKFLKIMFSYNNKELIINETVPNRFSPKSPDKAHLNLHINSLELGDSAVYFCASRPMGTYGYTFGSGTRLTVV.

This clonotype was observed at least ten times. J is TRBJ2-7 and V is TRBV28, with 7 bases that match TRBD1. The ends lost 7 bases at V and 2 bases at J; junction bases unmatched: 8. Germline V gene sequence: CDR1 MDHEN, CDR2 SYDVKM. The CDR3 contains 14 residues. CDR3 in amino acids: CASISGTVTYEQYF. The DNA of the CDR3 is TGTGCCAGCATCTCGGGGACAGTAACCTACGAGCAGTACTTC.

This clonotype was counted ten times or more. This CDR3 reads CASSSQRMVTEAFF. The CDR3 DNA reads as TGTGCCAGCAGCTCGCAGAGGATGGTCACTGAAGCTTTCTTT. The chain joins TRBV5-4 to TRBJ1-1, with no clear D. The V end was cut by 3 bases, the J end by 4 bases, with 13 bases between. Germline loops: CDR1 SGHNT, CDR2 YYREEE (reference sequence). This CDR3 has 14 amino acids.

This clonotype has a count of ten or more. The chain couples TRBV11-3 to TRBJ1-1; no clear D. Germline lookup yields CDR1 SGHNT and CDR2 YENEEA. The CDR3 is 15 amino acids. Between the trimmed V and J ends, which lost 5 bases and 3 bases, there was a span of 16 bases. CDR3 bases: TGTGCCAGCAGCCCTTCGGCACGGTCCCACACTGAAGCTTTCTTT. Translation gives CASSPSARSHTEAFF.

This clonotype is categorized as medium-sized. The chain links TRBV6-2 or TRBV6-3 to TRBJ2-7; D gene ambiguous. Germline V CDR1 and CDR2: MNHEY, SVGEGT. V was clipped by 0 bases and J by 7 bases, with 10 bases between them. The CDR3 is 13 residues long. The CDR3 DNA is TGTGCCAGCAGTTACTCGAGAATTCGGGAGCAGTACTTC. The encoded protein is CASSYSRIREQYF.

This clonotype showed up many times. The chain links TRBV4-2 to TRBJ2-1, with D perhaps matching TRBD2 (6 bases). This CDR3 comprises 14 residues. Trimming shortened V by 0 bases and J by 9 bases, and 12 bases separated the two germline ends. CDR1 and CDR2 from the germline V gene are LGHNA and YNFKEQ. The CDR3 loop reads CASSQDASAAEQFF. CDR3 bases: TGTGCCAGCAGCCAAGATGCTAGCGCTGCTGAGCAGTTCTTC.

Only a few counts were recorded for this clonotype. This chain joins TRBV6-5 and TRBJ2-5; 8 nucleotides match TRBD1. V trimming: 4 bases; J trimming: 6 bases; junction bases outside the gene matches: 10. CDR1 and CDR2 from the germline V gene are MNHEY and SVGAGI. The CDR3 is 15 residues long. The CDR3 DNA reads as TGTGCCAGCAGTTTAGACAGGGGTGAGATGAAGACCCAGTACTTC. Its protein product is CASSLDRGEMKTQYF.

This clonotype occurred many times. This chain connects TRBV5-2 to TRBJ2-3; the table's D call of TRBD1 was not tested on the DNA. TRBV5-2 is listed as a pseudogene. The CDR3 runs to 19 residues. CDR3 loop: CAMGPGLRGAGLITDTQYF. The CDR3 nucleotides read TGTGCCATGGGCCCCGGGCTCCGCGGGGCAGGATTAATCACAGATACGCAGTATTTT.

This clonotype was counted at least ten times. V usage is TRBV25-1 and J usage is TRBJ2-7; D is unresolved. V shed 0 bases and J shed 6 bases, with 0 bases lying between them. The CDR3 runs 10 residues. The germline V gene encodes CDR1 MGHDK and CDR2 SYGVNS. The CDR3 DNA sequence: TGTGCCAGCAGTGAATACGAGCAGTACTTC. It codes for CASSEYEQYF.

This clonotype was seen at least ten times. This chain connects TRBV20-1 to TRBJ2-3, with TRBD2 matching over 8 bases. The CDR3 sequence is 15 residues long. The V gene end was trimmed by 5 bases and the J gene end by 2 bases; junction bases not matched to a gene: 9. The germline gives CDR1 DFQATT, CDR2 SNEGSKA (reference sequence). CDR3 sequence (DNA): TGCAGTGCTGGGAGCGGGGGACCCCCCACAGATACGCAGTATTTT. Translating it yields CSAGSGGPPTDTQYF.

The rearrangement uses TRBV7-9 and TRBJ1-2, with unresolved D. This CDR3 has 14 amino acids. Trimming left V 5 bases short and J 2 bases short, with 12 bases between. Looked up from germline, CDR1 is SEHNR and CDR2 is FQNEAQ (reference sequence). The CDR3 loop is CASSPVGLNYGYTF. The CDR3 bases are TGTGCCAGCAGCCCCGTGGGCCTAAACTATGGCTACACCTTC.

This clonotype is medium-sized. This sequence joins TRBV6-2 or TRBV6-3 and TRBJ2-7, with 9 bases that match TRBD1. After removal of 10 bases from V and 0 bases from J, the junction contained 10 bases not matched to a gene. CDR3 length: 15 residues. Per the germline V gene, CDR1 is MNHEY and CDR2 is SVGEGT. The chain's CDR3 is CAITTGGASSYEQYF. For the CDR3, the DNA is TGTGCCATAACAACAGGGGGCGCTTCCTCCTACGAGCAGTACTTC.

This clonotype showed up many times. CDR3 DNA sequence: TGTGCCAGCAGCCAAGAGGGCAGGGCCAACTATGGCTACACCTTC. It yields the protein CASSQEGRANYGYTF. V is TRBV3-1 and J is TRBJ1-2, with D maybe TRBD1 (5 bases). This CDR3 region has 15 residues. CDR1 is LGHDT, CDR2 YNNKEL, per germline (reference sequence). The ends were cut back, 0 bases at V and 2 bases at J, with 10 bases in the middle. Using reference TRBV3-1 and TRBJ1-2 for the parts outside the CDR3, the full variable domain is DTAVSQTPKYLVTQMGNDKSIKCEQNLGHDTMYWYKQDSKKFLKIMFSYNNKELIINETVPNRFSPKSPDKAHLNLHINSLELGDSAVYFCASSQEGRANYGYTFGSGTRLTVV.

This clonotype showed up many times. This chain joins TRBV3-1 and TRBJ2-1; D unclear. CDR1 is LGHDT and CDR2 is YNNKEL in the germline V gene (reference sequence). The germline V and J ends were trimmed by 0 bases and 4 bases, with 7 bases remaining between them. There are 14 residues in the CDR3. CDR3 residues: CASSQDSVYNEQFF. The CDR3 DNA reads as TGTGCCAGCAGCCAAGATTCGGTTTACAATGAGCAGTTCTTC.